This T cell receptor (beta chain) was retrieved from a study of T cell repertoires in cytomegalovirus infection. Study at large: Both CMV infection and a matching HLA type were indicated by public TCR beta signatures.

A single record per CDR3 protein comes from TCRdb applying MiXCR to the reads. There are 95,000 to 120,000 distinct CDR3 sequences in the sample; over 30% occur only once, and 41% lies in the top ten. This clonotype was detected only a few times. Its antigen remains unknown. The sequences come from CD8+ T cells from cultured PBMCs, collected from culture after CMV antigen stimulation. The receptor was isolated from a human donor in good health (CMV status not recorded). Some clones in this sample may be carry-over from other donors' samples.

As DNA, the CDR3 is TGTGCCAGCAGTCCCGAGGACGGCTACGAGCAGTACTTC. It yields the protein CASSPEDGYEQYF. The chain joins TRBV7-6 to TRBJ2-7; D is unclear. Trimming took off 6 bases at V and 3 bases at J, with 12 bases between the two ends. The CDR3 spans 13 residues. Germline V gene sequence: CDR1 SGHVS, CDR2 FNYEAQ.